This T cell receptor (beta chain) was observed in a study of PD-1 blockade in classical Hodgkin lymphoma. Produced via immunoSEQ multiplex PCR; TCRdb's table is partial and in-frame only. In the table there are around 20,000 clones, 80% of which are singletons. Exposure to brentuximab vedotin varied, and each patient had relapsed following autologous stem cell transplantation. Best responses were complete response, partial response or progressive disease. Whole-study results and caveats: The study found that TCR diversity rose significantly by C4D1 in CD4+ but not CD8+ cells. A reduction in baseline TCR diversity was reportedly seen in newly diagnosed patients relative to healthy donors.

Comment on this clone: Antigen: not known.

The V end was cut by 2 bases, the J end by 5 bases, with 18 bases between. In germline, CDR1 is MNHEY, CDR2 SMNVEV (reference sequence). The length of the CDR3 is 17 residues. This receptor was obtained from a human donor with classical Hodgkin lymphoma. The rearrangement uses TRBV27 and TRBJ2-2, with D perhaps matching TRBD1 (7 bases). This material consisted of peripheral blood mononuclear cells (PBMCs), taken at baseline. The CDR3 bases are TGTGCCAGCAGTTTAGGAGGGGGCCGGTATATAACCGGGGAGCTGTTTTTT. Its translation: CASSLGGGRYITGELFF.